The present entry profiles one T cell receptor (beta chain) with its context. Its antigen is still unknown. The sample is drawn from a study of cytomegalovirus exposure and HLA in healthy donors. Study results and limitations: Researchers left out some V segments, among them TRBV6-2 and TRBV6-3, as indistinguishable.

Primers for the PCR totalled 60 Vbeta and 13 Jbeta. The assay was immunoSEQ multiplex PCR, and TCRdb's table has in-frame clones only and misses some. The table for this sample gives fewer than 75,000 clones. CDR1 and CDR2 (germline): MNHEY, SMNVEV (reference sequence). V lost 5 bases to trimming and J lost 5 bases; unmatched junction nucleotides: 7. This CDR3 is 15 amino acids long. The chain couples TRBV27 to TRBJ2-2, with TRBD1 matching over 8 bases. The receptor comes from a boy aged 10-17 years in good health and CMV-seronegative. Sample: PBMCs. The CDR3 nucleotides are TGTGCCAGCAGTCCGCGGACAGGGCGTACCGGGGAGCTGTTTTTT. It is translated as CASSPRTGRTGELFF.